This T cell receptor (beta chain) was observed in a study of T-cell reconstitution after alpha-beta-depleted transplantation in children. General study points: After transplant, high TCRbeta diversity at day 60 in some patients arose from surviving recipient T cells and thymic progenitors. Where alpha-beta T cells came from about two months after transplant was reportedly several hundred expanded graft clones.

A TCRbeta library incorporating unique molecular identifiers was prepared. A single record per CDR3 protein comes from TCRdb applying MiXCR to the PCR reads. Of roughly 420,000 distinct CDR3 sequences listed, around 15% were seen once; the top ten hold approximately 29%. Trimming left V 4 bases short and J 3 bases short, with 14 bases between. The CDR3 extends over 15 amino acids. CDR1 LGHNA and CDR2 YSLEER come from the germline V gene. Only a few counts were recorded for this clonotype. Its antigen is unknown. The chain couples TRBV4-3 to TRBJ2-3; no firm D call. The material sequenced was PBMCs, mostly from graft donor cells, taken 360 days after TCRalphabeta/CD19-depleted stem cell transplant. The sequence was obtained from a boy under two years old who had a stem cell transplant for Wiskott-Aldrich syndrome, so the T cells may come from the graft donor. The CDR3 region is CASSPQRTRTDTQYF. The CDR3 nucleotides are TGCGCCAGCAGCCCCCAACGGACCCGGACAGATACGCAGTATTTT.